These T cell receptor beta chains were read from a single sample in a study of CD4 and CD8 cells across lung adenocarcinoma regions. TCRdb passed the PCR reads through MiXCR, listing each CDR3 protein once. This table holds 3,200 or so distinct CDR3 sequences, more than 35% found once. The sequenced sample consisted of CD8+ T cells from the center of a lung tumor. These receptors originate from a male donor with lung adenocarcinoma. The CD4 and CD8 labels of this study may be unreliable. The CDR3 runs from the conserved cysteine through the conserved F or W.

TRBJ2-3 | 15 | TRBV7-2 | CASSSQGMVTDTQYF
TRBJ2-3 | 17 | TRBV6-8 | CASSEGLGGRGADTQYF
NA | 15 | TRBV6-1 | CASSEEGTGPYEQYF
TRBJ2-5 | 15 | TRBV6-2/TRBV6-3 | CASSLVGRGEETQYF
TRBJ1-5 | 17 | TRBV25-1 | CASSDGAQGGSNQPQHF
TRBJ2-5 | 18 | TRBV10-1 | CASSPQGGRGGEQEIQYF
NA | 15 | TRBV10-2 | CASSRVASGKYEQYF
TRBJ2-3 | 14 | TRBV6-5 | CASSSPTRADTQYF
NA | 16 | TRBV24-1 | CATSDTDRGLYNEQFF
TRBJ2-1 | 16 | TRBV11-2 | CASSLATSGRAGEQFF
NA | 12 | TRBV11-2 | CASTLGGYEQYF
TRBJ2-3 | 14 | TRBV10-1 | CAGSVGQSTDTQYF
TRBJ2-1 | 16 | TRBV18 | CASSPETGRSYNEQFF